This is a list of T cell receptor beta chains from one sample in a study of PD-L1 blockade in urothelial cancer. Assay: immunoSEQ multiplex PCR; the TCRdb copy retains only in-frame clones and omits some. Found here are around 110,000 clones, roughly 90% of them singletons; the top ten hold 1.5% to 2%. The sample consisted of PBMCs, taken around atezolizumab (anti-PD-L1) treatment. The receptors shown here come from a man in his sixties with urothelial cancer. CDR3s include the opening cysteine and the closing phenylalanine or tryptophan. The D gene is left open where the match is weak. Where a row states a size, it is once, few, many or the class of an expanded clone; other rows omit it.

v_call: TRBV15; d_call: .; clone_size: few; j_call: TRBJ1-1; cdr3_nt: TGTGCCACCAGCAGAGATCGGTGGGGGGATGAAGCTTTCTTT; cdr3_aa: CATSRDRWGDEAFF
v_call: TRBV28; d_call: .; clone_size: .; j_call: TRBJ2-1; cdr3_nt: TGTGCCAGCAGTTTGGGGGGAGCCTACAATGAGCAGTTCTTC; cdr3_aa: CASSLGGAYNEQFF
v_call: TRBV5-1; d_call: .; clone_size: few; j_call: TRBJ1-5; cdr3_nt: TGCGCCAGCAGCTTGTCCGGGGAAAGCAATCAGCCCCAGCATTTT; cdr3_aa: CASSLSGESNQPQHF
v_call: TRBV4-3; d_call: TRBD1; clone_size: few; j_call: TRBJ2-2; cdr3_nt: TGCGCCAGCAGCCTGGACAGGGGATACACCGGGGAGCTGTTTTTT; cdr3_aa: CASSLDRGYTGELFF
v_call: TRBV7-3; d_call: .; clone_size: .; j_call: TRBJ2-1; cdr3_nt: TGTGCCAGCAGCCCCCAGGTGAACAATGAGCAGTTCTTC; cdr3_aa: CASSPQVNNEQFF
v_call: TRBV5-1; d_call: .; clone_size: .; j_call: TRBJ1-4; cdr3_nt: TGCGCCAGCAGCCCTGGGGGGGAAAAACTGTTTTTT; cdr3_aa: CASSPGGEKLFF
v_call: TRBV7-2; d_call: TRBD1; clone_size: .; j_call: TRBJ1-2; cdr3_nt: TGTGCCAGCAGCCGGGACAGGGCCGGTGGCTACACCTTC; cdr3_aa: CASSRDRAGGYTF
v_call: TRBV29-1; d_call: .; clone_size: .; j_call: TRBJ1-2; cdr3_nt: TGCAGCGTTAAAAGGACACTCAACTATGGCTACACCTTC; cdr3_aa: CSVKRTLNYGYTF
v_call: TRBV11-2; d_call: TRBD2; clone_size: few; j_call: TRBJ2-7; cdr3_nt: TGTGCCAGCAGCTTAGCTAGCGGGGGTATCTACGAGCAGTACTTC; cdr3_aa: CASSLASGGIYEQYF
v_call: TRBV27; d_call: .; clone_size: .; j_call: TRBJ1-1; cdr3_nt: TGTGCCAGCAGTTTGTCAGGGGCGAGCACTGAAGCTTTCTTT; cdr3_aa: CASSLSGASTEAFF
v_call: TRBV5-1; d_call: TRBD1; clone_size: .; j_call: TRBJ1-1; cdr3_nt: TGCGCCAGCAGGCGAAGACAGGGTATAGACACTGAAGCTTTCTTT; cdr3_aa: CASRRRQGIDTEAFF
v_call: TRBV5-1; d_call: TRBD1; clone_size: .; j_call: TRBJ2-1; cdr3_nt: TGCGCCAGCAGCCCCGGGACAGGGGGATACAATGAGCAGTTCTTC; cdr3_aa: CASSPGTGGYNEQFF
v_call: TRBV29-1; d_call: TRBD1; clone_size: .; j_call: TRBJ1-2; cdr3_nt: TGCAGCGCGAGGGGACAGGGGGGAGGCTACACCTTC; cdr3_aa: CSARGQGGGYTF
v_call: TRBV5-1; d_call: TRBD2; clone_size: .; j_call: TRBJ2-1; cdr3_nt: TGCGCCAGCAGCTTGACTAGCGCCGGGTCCTATGAGCAGTTCTTC; cdr3_aa: CASSLTSAGSYEQFF
v_call: TRBV28; d_call: .; clone_size: once; j_call: TRBJ1-1; cdr3_nt: TGTGCCAGCAGTTTTCGGGGGGTAGGAAACACTGAAGCTTTCTTT; cdr3_aa: CASSFRGVGNTEAFF
v_call: TRBV11-2; d_call: .; clone_size: .; j_call: TRBJ1-1; cdr3_nt: TGTGCCAGCAGCCTAGCCGGCGCGGGGAGTGAAGCTTTCTTT; cdr3_aa: CASSLAGAGSEAFF
v_call: TRBV5-4; d_call: .; clone_size: .; j_call: TRBJ1-6; cdr3_nt: TGTGCCAGCAGTCAGAACAGGGATAATTCACCCCTCCACTTT; cdr3_aa: CASSQNRDNSPLHF
v_call: TRBV28; d_call: TRBD2; clone_size: .; j_call: TRBJ2-2; cdr3_nt: TGTGCCAGCAGTCCCCCCCGGGGGGACACCGGGGAGCTGTTTTTT; cdr3_aa: CASSPPRGDTGELFF
v_call: TRBV25-1; d_call: .; clone_size: once; j_call: TRBJ1-1; cdr3_nt: TGTGCCAGCAGTGTCTCAGCAACAGGGAACGCTGAAGCTTTCTTT; cdr3_aa: CASSVSATGNAEAFF
v_call: TRBV28; d_call: .; clone_size: .; j_call: TRBJ2-1; cdr3_nt: TGTGCCAGCAGCCCTTTCCATGAGCAGTTCTTC; cdr3_aa: CASSPFHEQFF
v_call: TRBV5-1; d_call: .; clone_size: few; j_call: TRBJ2-3; cdr3_nt: TGCGCCAGCAGCTTGTTCAGCGCAGATACGCAGTATTTT; cdr3_aa: CASSLFSADTQYF
v_call: TRBV7-8; d_call: .; clone_size: .; j_call: TRBJ2-1; cdr3_nt: TGTGCCAGCAGCTTATGGAGGGTCGGTGAGCAGTTCTTC; cdr3_aa: CASSLWRVGEQFF
v_call: TRBV7-2; d_call: .; clone_size: .; j_call: TRBJ1-5; cdr3_nt: TGTGCCAGCAGCCCGACAGGCGGTCATCAGCCCCAGCATTTT; cdr3_aa: CASSPTGGHQPQHF
v_call: TRBV7-9; d_call: .; clone_size: .; j_call: TRBJ1-1; cdr3_nt: TGTGCCAGCACCGAGGTCGGGGGGCCTGACACTGAAGCTTTCTTT; cdr3_aa: CASTEVGGPDTEAFF
v_call: TRBV9; d_call: TRBD1; clone_size: .; j_call: TRBJ1-5; cdr3_nt: TGTGCCAGCAGCACGGGACAGGGGGCACATCAGCCCCAGCATTTT; cdr3_aa: CASSTGQGAHQPQHF
v_call: TRBV9; d_call: .; clone_size: .; j_call: TRBJ2-3; cdr3_nt: TGTGCCAGCAGCGTAGAGGGGGACGCTAGCACAGATACGCAGTATTTT; cdr3_aa: CASSVEGDASTDTQYF
v_call: TRBV7-9; d_call: TRBD1; clone_size: .; j_call: TRBJ1-5; cdr3_nt: TGTGCCAGCAGCTTGACCGGGACAGGGGAGCAGCCCCAGCATTTT; cdr3_aa: CASSLTGTGEQPQHF
v_call: TRBV19; d_call: .; clone_size: few; j_call: TRBJ2-5; cdr3_nt: TGTGCCAGTAGTATAGCAGGAGCTGGGGAGAGAGAGACCCAGTACTTC; cdr3_aa: CASSIAGAGERETQYF
v_call: TRBV6-5; d_call: TRBD1; clone_size: .; j_call: TRBJ1-1; cdr3_nt: TGTGCCAGCAGTTACTCGACGGGACAGGGGAACACTGAAGCTTTCTTT; cdr3_aa: CASSYSTGQGNTEAFF
v_call: TRBV5-1; d_call: TRBD1; clone_size: .; j_call: TRBJ1-2; cdr3_nt: TGCGCCAGCAGCTCCACAGGGGTGAGCGGCTACACCTTC; cdr3_aa: CASSSTGVSGYTF
v_call: TRBV5-1; d_call: TRBD2; clone_size: .; j_call: TRBJ2-1; cdr3_nt: TGCGCCAGCAGCTTGGAGACTAGCGGGAATCTGGGCGATGAGCAGTTCTTC; cdr3_aa: CASSLETSGNLGDEQFF
v_call: TRBV5-5; d_call: .; clone_size: .; j_call: TRBJ1-5; cdr3_nt: TGTGCCAGCAGTCAAGCAGGGAACAATCAGCCCCAGCATTTT; cdr3_aa: CASSQAGNNQPQHF
v_call: TRBV18; d_call: .; clone_size: .; j_call: TRBJ1-2; cdr3_nt: TGTGCCAGCTCACAGTTCCCTGAGGCAACCTATGGCTACACCTTC; cdr3_aa: CASSQFPEATYGYTF
v_call: TRBV5-1; d_call: .; clone_size: .; j_call: TRBJ2-4; cdr3_nt: TGCGCCAGCAGCTTGGCCCCAGGGGGAGGAAACATTCAGTACTTC; cdr3_aa: CASSLAPGGGNIQYF
v_call: TRBV5-1; d_call: .; clone_size: few; j_call: TRBJ1-1; cdr3_nt: TGCGCCAGCAGCTTGGTCAGGGGGAACACTGAAGCTTTCTTT; cdr3_aa: CASSLVRGNTEAFF
v_call: TRBV7-9; d_call: TRBD1; clone_size: .; j_call: TRBJ2-7; cdr3_nt: TGTGCCAGCAGCTTACGGACAGGGGGTTACTACGAGCAGTACTTC; cdr3_aa: CASSLRTGGYYEQYF
v_call: TRBV27; d_call: .; clone_size: .; j_call: TRBJ2-3; cdr3_nt: TGTGCCAGCAGTTTGTCCGCCAGCGGCACAGATACGCAGTATTTT; cdr3_aa: CASSLSASGTDTQYF